These 4 T cell receptor beta chains originate from one sample sequenced in a study of blood T cell repertoires in COVID-19. Here immunoSEQ multiplex PCR was the method, and the copy in TCRdb shows in-frame clones only, minus some. The sample includes 350,000 or so clones, 90% of them seen just once. Sequenced material: peripheral blood. Source of these receptors: a man younger than 35 with active or convalescent COVID-19.

The V call is TRBV4-3, the J call TRBJ2-1, with 8 positions matching TRBD2. The V gene end was trimmed by 0 bases and the J gene end by 6 bases; junction bases not matched to a gene: 10. Germline values: CDR1 LGHNA, CDR2 YSLEER. The CDR3 has 17 residues. CDR3 amino acids: CASSQEVLIGRANEQFF. CDR3 in DNA: TGCGCCAGCAGCCAAGAGGTCTTGATCGGGAGGGCCAATGAGCAGTTCTTC.

The V gene is TRBV28, the J gene TRBJ1-6; D is undetermined. Between the trimmed V and J ends, which lost 7 bases and 13 bases, there was a span of 14 bases. CDR1 MDHEN and CDR2 SYDVKM come from the germline V gene. This CDR3 region has 12 residues. The CDR3 coding sequence is TGTGCCAGCACTGCCCCTAGAGGCCCCCTCCACTTT. This sequence encodes CASTAPRGPLHF.

This clone is a singleton in its sample. The sample holds other DNA sequences that translate to the same CDR3. The chain joins TRBV6-5 to TRBJ2-7, with 8 bases aligning to TRBD2. With V trimmed by 6 bases and J by 2 bases, 3 bases remained unmatched. The CDR3 consists of 13 residues. CDR1 is MNHEY and CDR2 is SVGAGI in the germline V gene. The CDR3 region is CASSRGGTYEQYF. The CDR3 DNA is TGTGCCAGCAGCCGGGGGGGTACCTACGAGCAGTACTTC.

About this clone: Other DNA variants within this sample encode the same CDR3. The genes are TRBV7-3 and TRBJ1-1; 7 positions agree with TRBD1. CDR1 is SGHTA, CDR2 FQGTGA, per germline. The CDR3 has 14 residues. J lost 1 base, V lost 2 bases, and 1 base had no gene match. The CDR3 DNA reads TGTGCCAGCAGCTTAGCAGGGGGGAACACTGAAGCTTTCTTT. Translation gives CASSLAGGNTEAFF.